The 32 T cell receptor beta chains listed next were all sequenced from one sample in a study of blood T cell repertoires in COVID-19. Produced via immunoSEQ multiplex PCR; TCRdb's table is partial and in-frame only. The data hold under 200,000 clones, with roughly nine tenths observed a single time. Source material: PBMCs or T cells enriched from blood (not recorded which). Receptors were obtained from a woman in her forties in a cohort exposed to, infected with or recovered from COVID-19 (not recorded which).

CDR3 protein: CARSRTTGAILSKQYF. Written as DNA, the CDR3 is TGTGCCAGGAGTAGGACGACGGGAGCTATCCTTTCGAAGCAGTACTTC. This rearrangement joins TRBV6-4 to TRBJ2-7; D is possibly TRBD2 (6 bases). V was cut by 9 bases and J by 8 bases, with 29 bases left in between. This CDR3 comprises 16 residues. Per germline, CDR1 MRHNA and CDR2 SNTAGT.

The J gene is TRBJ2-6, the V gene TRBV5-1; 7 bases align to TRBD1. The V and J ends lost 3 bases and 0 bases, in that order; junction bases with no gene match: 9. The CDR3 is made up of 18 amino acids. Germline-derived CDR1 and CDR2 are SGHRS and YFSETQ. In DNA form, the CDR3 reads TGCGCCAGCAGCTACTCCCCCGGGACAGTCTCTGGGGCCAACGTCCTGACTTTC. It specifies CASSYSPGTVSGANVLTF.

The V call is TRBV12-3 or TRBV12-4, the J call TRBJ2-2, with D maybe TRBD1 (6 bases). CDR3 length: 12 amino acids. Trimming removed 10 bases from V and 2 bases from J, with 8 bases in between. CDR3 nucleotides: TGTGCCATGGACAGCAACACCGGGGAGCTGTTTTTT. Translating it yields CAMDSNTGELFF.

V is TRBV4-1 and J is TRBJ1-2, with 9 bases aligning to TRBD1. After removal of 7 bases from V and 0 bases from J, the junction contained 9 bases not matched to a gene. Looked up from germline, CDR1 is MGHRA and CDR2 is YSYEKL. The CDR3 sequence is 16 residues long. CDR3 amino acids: CASNSPGQGSNYGYTF. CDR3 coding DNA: TGCGCCAGCAATTCTCCGGGACAGGGCTCTAACTATGGCTACACCTTC.

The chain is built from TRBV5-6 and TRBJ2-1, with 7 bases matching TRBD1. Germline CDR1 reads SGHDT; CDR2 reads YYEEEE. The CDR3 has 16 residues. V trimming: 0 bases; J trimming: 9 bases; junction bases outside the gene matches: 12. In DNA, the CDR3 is TGTGCCAGCAGCTTGGGGCGGGCAGGGGGTTCGGGTGAGCAGTTCTTC. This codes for CASSLGRAGGSGEQFF.

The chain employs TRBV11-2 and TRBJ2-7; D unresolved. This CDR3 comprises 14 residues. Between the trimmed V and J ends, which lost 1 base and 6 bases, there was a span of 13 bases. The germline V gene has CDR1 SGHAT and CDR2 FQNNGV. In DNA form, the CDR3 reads TGTGCCAGCAGCTTAGGAAGTGTCCTAATCGAGCAGTACTTC. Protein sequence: CASSLGSVLIEQYF.

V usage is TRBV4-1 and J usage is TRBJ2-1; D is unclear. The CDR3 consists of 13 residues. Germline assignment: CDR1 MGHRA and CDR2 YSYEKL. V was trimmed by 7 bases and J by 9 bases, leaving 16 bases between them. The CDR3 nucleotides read TGCGCCAGCAATACCCCCCCGGGTGGTGAGCAGTTCTTC. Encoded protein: CASNTPPGGEQFF.

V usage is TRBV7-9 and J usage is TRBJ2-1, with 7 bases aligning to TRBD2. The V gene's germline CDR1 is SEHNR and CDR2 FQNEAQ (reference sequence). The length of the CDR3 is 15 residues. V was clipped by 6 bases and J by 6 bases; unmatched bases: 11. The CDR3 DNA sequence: TGTGCCAGCAGACCCGAGGGGAGACTAGCCAATGAGCAGTTCTTC. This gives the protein CASRPEGRLANEQFF.

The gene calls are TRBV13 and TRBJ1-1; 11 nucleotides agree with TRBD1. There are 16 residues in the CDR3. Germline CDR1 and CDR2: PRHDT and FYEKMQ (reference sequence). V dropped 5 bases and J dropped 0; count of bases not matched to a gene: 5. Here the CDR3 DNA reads TGTGCCAGCAGCACCCGGGACAGGGGGATGAACACTGAAGCTTTCTTT. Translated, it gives CASSTRDRGMNTEAFF.

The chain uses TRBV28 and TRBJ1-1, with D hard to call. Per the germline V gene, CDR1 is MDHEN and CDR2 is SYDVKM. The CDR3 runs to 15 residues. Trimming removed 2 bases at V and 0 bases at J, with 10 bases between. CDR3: CASSLPGLLNTEAFF. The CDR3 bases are TGTGCCAGCAGTTTACCCGGACTGCTGAACACTGAAGCTTTCTTT. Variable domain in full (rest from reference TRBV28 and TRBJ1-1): DVKVTQSSRYLVKRTGEKVFLECVQDMDHENMFWYRQDPGLGLRLIYFSYDVKMKEKGDIPEGYSVSREKKERFSLILESASTNQTSMYLCASSLPGLLNTEAFFGQGTRLTVV.

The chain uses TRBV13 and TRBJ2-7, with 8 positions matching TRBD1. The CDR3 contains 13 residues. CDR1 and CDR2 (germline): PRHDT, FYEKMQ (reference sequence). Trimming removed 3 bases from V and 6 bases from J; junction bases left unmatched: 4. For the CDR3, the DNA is TGTGCCAGCAGCTTGACAGGGGAGGTCGAGCAGTACTTC. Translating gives CASSLTGEVEQYF.

CDR3 residues: CASSVLEQYNAEAFF. CDR3 in DNA: TGTGCCAGCAGCGTTTTAGAACAGTATAACGCTGAAGCTTTCTTT. The chain uses TRBV9 and TRBJ1-1; D unresolved. The CDR3 is 15 residues long. V lost 2 bases, J lost 6 bases, and 17 bases lay in between. The germline gives CDR1 SGDLS, CDR2 YYNGEE.

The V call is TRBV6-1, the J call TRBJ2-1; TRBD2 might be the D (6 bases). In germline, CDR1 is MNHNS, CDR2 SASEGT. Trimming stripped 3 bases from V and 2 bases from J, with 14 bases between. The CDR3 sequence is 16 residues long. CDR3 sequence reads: CASSDQGLLTYNEQFF. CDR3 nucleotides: TGTGCCAGCAGTGATCAGGGACTTCTAACCTACAATGAGCAGTTCTTC.

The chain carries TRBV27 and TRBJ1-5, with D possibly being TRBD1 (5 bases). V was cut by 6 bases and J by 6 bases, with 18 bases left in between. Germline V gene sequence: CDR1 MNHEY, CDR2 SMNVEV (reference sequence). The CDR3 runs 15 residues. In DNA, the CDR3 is TGTGCCAGCAGCCTCTGGGGAGGGGAAGGTCAGCCCCAGCATTTT. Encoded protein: CASSLWGGEGQPQHF.

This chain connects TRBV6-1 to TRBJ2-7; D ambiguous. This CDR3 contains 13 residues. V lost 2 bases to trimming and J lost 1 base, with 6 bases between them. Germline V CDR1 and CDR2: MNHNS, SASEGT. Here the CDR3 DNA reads TGTGCCAGCAGTGAACAGGCGTCCTACGAGCAGTACTTC. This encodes CASSEQASYEQYF.

The CDR3, as DNA: TGTGCCAGCACCTGGGGGAGGGGGGGCCCCTACAATGAGCAGTTCTTC. Protein sequence: CASTWGRGGPYNEQFF. The chain recombines TRBV11-2 with TRBJ2-1; perhaps TRBD2 as D (7 bases). The CDR3 is 16 residues long. Between the trimmed V and J ends, which lost 7 bases and 2 bases, there was a span of 18 bases. Germline assignment: CDR1 SGHAT and CDR2 FQNNGV. The variable domain in full, completed from reference TRBV11-2 and TRBJ2-1, reads EAGVAQSPRYKIIEKRQSVAFWCNPISGHATLYWYQQILGQGPKLLIQFQNNGVVDDSQLPKDRFSAERLKGVDSTLKIQPAKLEDSAVYLCASTWGRGGPYNEQFFGPGTRLTVL.

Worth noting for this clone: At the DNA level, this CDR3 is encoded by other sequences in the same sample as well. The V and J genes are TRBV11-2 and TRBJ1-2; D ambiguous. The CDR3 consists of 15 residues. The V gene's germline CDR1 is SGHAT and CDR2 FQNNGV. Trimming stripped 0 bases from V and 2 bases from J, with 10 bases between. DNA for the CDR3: TGTGCCAGCAGCTTAGAATTTGGGCAGAACTATGGCTACACCTTC. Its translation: CASSLEFGQNYGYTF.

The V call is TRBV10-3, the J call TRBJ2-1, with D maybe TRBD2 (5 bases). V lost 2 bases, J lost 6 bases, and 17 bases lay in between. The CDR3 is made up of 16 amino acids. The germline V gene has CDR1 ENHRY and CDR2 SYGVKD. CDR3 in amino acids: CAISEPVRTRGNEQFF. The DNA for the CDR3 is TGTGCCATCAGTGAGCCGGTAAGGACCCGGGGCAATGAGCAGTTCTTC.

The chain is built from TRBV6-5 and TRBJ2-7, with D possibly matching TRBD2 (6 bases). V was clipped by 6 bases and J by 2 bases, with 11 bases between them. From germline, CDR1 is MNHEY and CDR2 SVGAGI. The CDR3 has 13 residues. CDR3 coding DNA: TGTGCCAGCAGATTTAGCGGAGCCTACGAGCAGTACTTC. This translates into CASRFSGAYEQYF.

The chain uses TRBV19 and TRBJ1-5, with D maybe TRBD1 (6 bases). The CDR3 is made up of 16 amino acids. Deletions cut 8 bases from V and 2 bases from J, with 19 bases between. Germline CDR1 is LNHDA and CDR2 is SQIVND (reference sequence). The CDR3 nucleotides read TGTGCCAGTCAACGTTGGGGGCAGTCGGGCAATCAGCCCCAGCATTTT. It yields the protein CASQRWGQSGNQPQHF.

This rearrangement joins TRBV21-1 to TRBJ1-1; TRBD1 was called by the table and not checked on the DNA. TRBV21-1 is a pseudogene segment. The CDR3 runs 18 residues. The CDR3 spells CASSKGGGQGPRDTEAFF. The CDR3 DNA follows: TGTGCCAGCAGCAAAGGGGGAGGACAGGGACCACGGGACACTGAAGCTTTCTTT.

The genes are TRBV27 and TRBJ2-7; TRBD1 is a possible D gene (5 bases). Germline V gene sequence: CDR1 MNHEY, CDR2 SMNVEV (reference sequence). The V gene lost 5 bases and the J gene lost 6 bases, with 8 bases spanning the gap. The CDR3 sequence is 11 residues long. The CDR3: CASSRGSEQYF. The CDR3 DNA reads TGTGCCAGCAGTAGGGGAAGCGAGCAGTACTTC.

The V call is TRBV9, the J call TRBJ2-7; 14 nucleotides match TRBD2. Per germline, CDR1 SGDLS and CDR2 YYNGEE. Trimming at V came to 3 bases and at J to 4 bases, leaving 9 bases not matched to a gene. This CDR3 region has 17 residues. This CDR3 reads CASSAGTGTSGSYEQYF. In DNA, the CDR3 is TGTGCCAGCAGCGCCGGGACAGGGACTAGCGGGAGTTACGAGCAGTACTTC.

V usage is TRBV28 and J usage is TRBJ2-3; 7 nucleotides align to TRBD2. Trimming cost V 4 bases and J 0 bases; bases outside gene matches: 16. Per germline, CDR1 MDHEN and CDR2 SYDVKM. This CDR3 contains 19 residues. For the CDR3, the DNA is TGTGCCAGCAGTTCCCTAACGTCGATCGGGGGGTCTAGCACAGATACGCAGTATTTT. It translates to CASSSLTSIGGSSTDTQYF.

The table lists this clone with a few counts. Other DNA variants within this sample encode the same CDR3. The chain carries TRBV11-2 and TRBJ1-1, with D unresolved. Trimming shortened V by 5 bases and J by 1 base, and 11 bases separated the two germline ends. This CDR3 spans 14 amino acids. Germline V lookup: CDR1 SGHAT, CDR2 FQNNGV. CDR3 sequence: CASSLSGGNTEAFF. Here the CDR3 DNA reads TGTGCCAGCAGCCTCAGTGGCGGGAACACTGAAGCTTTCTTT.

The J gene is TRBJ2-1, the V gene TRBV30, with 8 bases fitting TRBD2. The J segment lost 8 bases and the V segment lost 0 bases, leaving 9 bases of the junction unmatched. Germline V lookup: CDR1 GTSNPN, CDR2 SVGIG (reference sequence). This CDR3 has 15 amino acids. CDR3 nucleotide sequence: TGTGCCTGGAGTGTGGGGACTAGTAGGGGAGATGAGCAGTTCTTC. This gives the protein CAWSVGTSRGDEQFF. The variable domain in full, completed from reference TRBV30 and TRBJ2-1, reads SQTIHQWPATLVQPVGSPLSLECTVEGTSNPNLYWYRQAAGRGLQLLFYSVGIGQISSEVPQNLSASRPQDRQFILSSKKLLLSDSGFYLCAWSVGTSRGDEQFFGPGTRLTVL.

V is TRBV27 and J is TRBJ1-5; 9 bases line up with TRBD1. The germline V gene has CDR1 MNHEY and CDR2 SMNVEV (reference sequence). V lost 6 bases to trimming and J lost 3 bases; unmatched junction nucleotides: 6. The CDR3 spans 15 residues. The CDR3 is CASSPGTGLNQPQHF. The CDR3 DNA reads TGTGCCAGCAGCCCCGGGACAGGGCTCAATCAGCCCCAGCATTTT.

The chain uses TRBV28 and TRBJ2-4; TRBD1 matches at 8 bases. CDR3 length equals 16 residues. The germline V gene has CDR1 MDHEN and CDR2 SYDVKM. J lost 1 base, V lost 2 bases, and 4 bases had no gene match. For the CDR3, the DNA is TGTGCCAGCAGTTTACCGGACAGGGTGGCCAAAAACATTCAGTACTTC. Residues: CASSLPDRVAKNIQYF.

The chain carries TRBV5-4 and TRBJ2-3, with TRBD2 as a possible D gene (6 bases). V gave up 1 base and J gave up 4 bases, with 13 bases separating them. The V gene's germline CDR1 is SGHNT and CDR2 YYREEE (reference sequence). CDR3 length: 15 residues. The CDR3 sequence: CASSLTSLSADTQYF. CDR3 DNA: TGTGCCAGCAGCTTGACTAGCTTATCGGCAGATACGCAGTATTTT.

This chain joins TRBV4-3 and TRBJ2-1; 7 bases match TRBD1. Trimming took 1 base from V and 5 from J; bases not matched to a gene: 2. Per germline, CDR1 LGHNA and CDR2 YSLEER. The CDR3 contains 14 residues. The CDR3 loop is CASSQGTGDNEQFF. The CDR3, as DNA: TGCGCCAGCAGCCAAGGTACAGGGGACAATGAGCAGTTCTTC.

The CDR3 loop is CATLGSDQETQYF. CDR3 coding DNA: TGTGCCACCCTGGGGAGTGATCAAGAGACCCAGTACTTC. The V call is TRBV24-1, the J call TRBJ2-5; possible D gene TRBD2, 5 bases. The V end was cut by 9 bases, the J end by 2 bases, with 12 bases between. This CDR3 comprises 13 residues. From germline, CDR1 is KGHDR and CDR2 SFDVKD.

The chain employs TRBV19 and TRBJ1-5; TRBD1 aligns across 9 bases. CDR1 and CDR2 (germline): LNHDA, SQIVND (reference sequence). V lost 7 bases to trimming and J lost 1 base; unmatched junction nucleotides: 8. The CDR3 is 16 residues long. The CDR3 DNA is TGTGCCAGTAAATGGACAGGGGTTTCGAGCAATCAGCCCCAGCATTTT. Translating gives CASKWTGVSSNQPQHF.